The 21 T cell receptor beta chains given below trace back to one sample, sequenced in a study of cytomegalovirus exposure and HLA in healthy donors. The PCR used 60 Vbeta and 13 Jbeta primers. Profiling relied on immunoSEQ multiplex PCR, and the TCRdb table lists in-frame clones only, not all of them. The sample has under 150,000 clones; approximately 80% are singletons. The specimen was PBMCs. All receptors come from a woman aged 18-29 years in good health and CMV-seronegative.

The V call is TRBV9, the J call TRBJ1-2, with no clear D. CDR3 size: 15 residues. V lost 0 bases and J lost 1, with 10 bases in between. Germline V gene lookup returns CDR1 SGDLS and CDR2 YYNGEE. The DNA for the CDR3 is TGTGCCAGCAGCGTAGGGGGAGTTCTTAACTATGGCTACACCTTC. Translating gives CASSVGGVLNYGYTF. Full variable domain (remainder filled in from reference TRBV9 and TRBJ1-2): DSGVTQTPKHLITATGQRVTLRCSPRSGDLSVYWYQQSLDQGLQFLIQYYNGEERAKGNILERFSAQQFPDLHSELNLSSLELGDSALYFCASSVGGVLNYGYTFGSGTRLTVV.

This chain uses TRBV29-1 with TRBJ1-3, with 11 nucleotides matching TRBD1. Germline CDR1 is SQVTM and CDR2 is ANQGSEA. Trimming took 4 bases from V and 7 from J; bases not matched to a gene: 6. The CDR3 is made up of 14 amino acids. CDR3 residues: CSVARGTGGNTIYF. CDR3 DNA sequence: TGCAGCGTTGCCCGAGGGACAGGGGGTAACACCATATATTTT.

The V call is TRBV2, the J call TRBJ1-5; 7 bases are shared with TRBD1. The CDR3 runs to 16 residues. Germline V gene lookup returns CDR1 SNHLY and CDR2 FYNNEI. V gave up 6 bases and J gave up 4 bases; unmatched junction bases: 12. Here the CDR3 reads CASRTSTGTLNQPQHF. The CDR3 DNA reads TGTGCCAGCAGAACTTCGACAGGGACATTGAATCAGCCCCAGCATTTT.

The chain links TRBV4-2 to TRBJ2-3; a possible D gene is TRBD2 (5 bases). Germline CDR1 is LGHNA and CDR2 is YNFKEQ. Deletions cut 5 bases from V and 2 bases from J, with 11 bases between. CDR3 length: 14 amino acids. The CDR3 sequence: CASSGRGATDTQYF. The CDR3 nucleotides are TGTGCCAGCAGCGGGAGAGGAGCCACAGATACGCAGTATTTT.

The chain uses TRBV19 and TRBJ1-3; TRBD1 matches 7 bases. The ends lost 9 bases at V and 4 bases at J; junction bases unmatched: 6. Per the germline V gene, CDR1 is LNHDA and CDR2 is SQIVND (reference sequence). This CDR3 is 13 amino acids long. The CDR3 protein is CASGQAIGNTIYF. The CDR3 DNA is TGTGCCAGCGGACAGGCAATCGGAAACACCATATATTTT.

This clone came up a few times. The chain recombines TRBV30 with TRBJ1-4, with a possible D match to TRBD1 (6 bases). This CDR3 has 13 residues. V was trimmed by 3 bases and J by 8 bases, leaving 13 bases between them. Germline CDR1 reads GTSNPN; CDR2 reads SVGIG (reference sequence). The CDR3 nucleotides read TGTGCCTGGAGCACACAGGGAAGGGAAAAACTGTTTTTT. Amino acids: CAWSTQGREKLFF.

The chain is built from TRBV5-6 and TRBJ1-1; the match to TRBD1 covers 7 bases. Losses at the gene ends were 9 bases for V and 0 bases for J; bases not matched to a gene: 11. CDR1 is SGHDT, CDR2 YYEEEE, per germline. CDR3 length: 15 residues. The CDR3 sequence: CATSGKQGLNTEAFF. The DNA for the CDR3 is TGTGCCACCTCCGGGAAACAGGGGCTGAACACTGAAGCTTTCTTT.

This chain connects TRBV5-1 to TRBJ2-7; no firm D call. CDR1 and CDR2 from the germline V gene are SGHRS and YFSETQ. V lost 4 bases to trimming and J lost 0 bases, with 17 bases between them. This CDR3 has 16 residues. CDR3 loop: CASSALGSWSSYEQYF. CDR3 nucleotide sequence: TGCGCCAGCAGCGCCCTTGGAAGCTGGAGCTCCTACGAGCAGTACTTC.

The chain is built from TRBV18 and TRBJ1-2, with D tentatively TRBD1 (5 bases). CDR3 size: 15 residues. V was clipped by 2 bases and J by 4 bases, with 14 bases between them. Germline loops: CDR1 KGHSH, CDR2 LQKENI. The CDR3 protein is CASSPKDTGFYGYTF. DNA of the CDR3: TGTGCCAGCTCACCAAAGGACACCGGCTTCTATGGCTACACCTTC.

The chain joins TRBV7-9 to TRBJ2-1, with 10 bases matching TRBD2. The junction had 12 bases not matched to a gene; V was cut back by 5 bases and J by 8 bases. Germline assignment: CDR1 SEHNR and CDR2 FQNEAQ (reference sequence). The CDR3 is 16 amino acids. CDR3 amino acids: CASSPRKPSGSDEQFF. CDR3 sequence (DNA): TGTGCCAGCAGCCCCCGGAAGCCTAGCGGGAGTGATGAGCAGTTCTTC.

This clone appeared a single time. The chain uses TRBV18 and TRBJ1-1, with a tentative D call TRBD1 (5 bases). The V and J ends lost 2 bases and 8 bases respectively, with 15 bases between them. The CDR3 loop spans 14 amino acids. The V gene's germline CDR1 is KGHSH and CDR2 LQKENI. The chain's CDR3 is CASSPVEGKAEAFF. The DNA for the CDR3 is TGTGCCAGCTCACCAGTGGAGGGGAAGGCCGAAGCTTTCTTT.

V usage is TRBV6-1 and J usage is TRBJ1-2, with no clear D. The germline V gene encodes CDR1 MNHNS and CDR2 SASEGT. V was clipped by 9 bases and J by 5 bases, with 10 bases between them. The CDR3 has 11 amino acids. CDR3 in DNA: TGTGCCAGTCAGGTAGAATATGGCTACACCTTC. It encodes CASQVEYGYTF.

The chain employs TRBV30 and TRBJ2-1, with D perhaps TRBD2 (6 bases). CDR3 size: 15 residues. Trimming removed 1 base from V and 9 bases from J, with 19 bases in between. Germline-derived CDR1 and CDR2 are GTSNPN and SVGIG (reference sequence). The CDR3 reads CAWSGLASRRSEQFF. The DNA for the CDR3 is TGTGCCTGGAGTGGCCTAGCGTCCCGGAGGAGTGAGCAGTTCTTC.

This clone has a handful of counts. The rearrangement uses TRBV27 and TRBJ2-2, with a tentative D call TRBD1 (5 bases). The CDR3 length is 13 residues. The V gene's germline CDR1 is MNHEY and CDR2 SMNVEV (reference sequence). The V end lost 6 bases, the J end lost 5 bases, and 10 bases lay between the germline ends. The CDR3 DNA is TGTGCCAGCAGCTCAACAGGAACCGGGGAGCTGTTTTTT. This gives the protein CASSSTGTGELFF.

In its sample, this clone was seen a few times. V gene TRBV6-6 combines with J gene TRBJ1-1; D might be TRBD1 (6 bases). V was pared by 6 bases and J by 5 bases, with 13 bases between. Germline CDR1 MNHNY, CDR2 SVGAGI (reference sequence). The CDR3 is made up of 13 amino acids. CDR3 residues: CASREYRETEAFF. CDR3 nucleotides: TGTGCCAGCAGAGAATACAGGGAAACTGAAGCTTTCTTT.

V usage is TRBV30 and J usage is TRBJ1-5; 9 positions agree with TRBD1. J was trimmed by 7 bases and V by 1 base; bases with no gene match: 2. This CDR3 has 13 residues. Looked up from germline, CDR1 is GTSNPN and CDR2 is SVGIG (reference sequence). CDR3 loop: CAWSATGGQPQHF. DNA for the CDR3: TGTGCCTGGAGTGCGACAGGGGGACAGCCCCAGCATTTT.

V is TRBV7-9 and J is TRBJ1-1, with 9 bases that match TRBD1. The CDR3 has 14 amino acids. V was clipped by 11 bases and J by 1 base; unmatched bases: 8. Looked up from germline, CDR1 is SEHNR and CDR2 is FQNEAQ (reference sequence). Here the CDR3 DNA reads TGTGCCGTACCGGGACAGGGCCCGAACACTGAAGCTTTCTTT. Its protein product is CAVPGQGPNTEAFF.

Sample share makes this clone medium-sized. V is TRBV6-1 and J is TRBJ2-6; D is ambiguous. Trimming shortened V by 2 bases and J by 0 bases, and 2 bases separated the two germline ends. The CDR3 contains 14 residues. Germline CDR1 MNHNS, CDR2 SASEGT. The DNA of the CDR3 is TGTGCCAGCAGTGAACTCTCTGGGGCCAACGTCCTGACTTTC. Its protein product is CASSELSGANVLTF.

V usage is TRBV5-4 and J usage is TRBJ2-7, with TRBD2 matching over 9 bases. Unmatched junction bases numbered 13, after V lost 3 bases and J lost 0 bases. This CDR3 is 18 amino acids long. Looked up from germline, CDR1 is SGHNT and CDR2 is YYREEE (reference sequence). The CDR3, as DNA: TGTGCCAGCAGCTCTGGCGGGAGGGGTCCGGACGGCTCCTACGAGCAGTACTTC. It translates to CASSSGGRGPDGSYEQYF.

This clone has a handful of counts. The chain links TRBV5-1 to TRBJ1-1; TRBD1 aligns across 9 bases. Germline lookup yields CDR1 SGHRS and CDR2 YFSETQ. Trimming took 4 bases from V and 9 from J; bases not matched to a gene: 7. The CDR3 runs 13 residues. CDR3 amino acids: CASSPPGQGKAFF. The DNA for the CDR3 is TGCGCCAGCAGCCCACCGGGACAGGGTAAAGCTTTCTTT. Using reference TRBV5-1 and TRBJ1-1 for the parts outside the CDR3, the full variable domain is KAGVTQTPRYLIKTRGQQVTLSCSPISGHRSVSWYQQTPGQGLQFLFEYFSETQRNKGNFPGRFSGRQFSNSRSEMNVSTLELGDSALYLCASSPPGQGKAFFGQGTRLTVV.

This chain joins TRBV18 and TRBJ1-1; the D gene is possibly TRBD1 (6 bases). Between the trimmed V and J ends, which lost 6 bases and 9 bases, there was a span of 17 bases. The CDR3 is 13 residues long. Germline V gene sequence: CDR1 KGHSH, CDR2 LQKENI. CDR3: CASSPSGDGQAFF. CDR3 DNA: TGTGCCAGCTCCCCATCAGGGGATGGCCAAGCTTTCTTT. Full variable domain (remainder filled in from reference TRBV18 and TRBJ1-1): NAGVMQNPRHLVRRRGQEARLRCSPMKGHSHVYWYRQLPEEGLKFMVYLQKENIIDESGMPKERFSAEFPKEGPSILRIQQVVRGDSAAYFCASSPSGDGQAFFGQGTRLTVV.